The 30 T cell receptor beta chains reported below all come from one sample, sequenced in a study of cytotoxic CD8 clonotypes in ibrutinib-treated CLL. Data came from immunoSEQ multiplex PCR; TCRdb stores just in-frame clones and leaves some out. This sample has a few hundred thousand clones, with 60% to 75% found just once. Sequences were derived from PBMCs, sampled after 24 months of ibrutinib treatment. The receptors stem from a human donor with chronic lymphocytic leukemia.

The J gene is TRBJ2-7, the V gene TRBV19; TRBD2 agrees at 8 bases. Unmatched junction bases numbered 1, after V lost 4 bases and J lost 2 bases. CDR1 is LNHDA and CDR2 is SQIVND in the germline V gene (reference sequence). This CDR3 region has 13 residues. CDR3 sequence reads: CASSTGGPYEQYF. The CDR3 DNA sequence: TGTGCCAGTAGTACGGGGGGGCCCTACGAGCAGTACTTC.

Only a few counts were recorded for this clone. CDR3 bases: TGTGCCAGCAGCGACCGGGACAGGGGGCTGTATGGCTACACCTTC. It translates to CASSDRDRGLYGYTF. V usage is TRBV6-6 and J usage is TRBJ1-2; 12 bases agree with TRBD1. Germline CDR1 reads MNHNY; CDR2 reads SVGAGI (reference sequence). The CDR3 runs to 15 residues. V dropped 6 bases and J dropped 5; count of bases not matched to a gene: 7.

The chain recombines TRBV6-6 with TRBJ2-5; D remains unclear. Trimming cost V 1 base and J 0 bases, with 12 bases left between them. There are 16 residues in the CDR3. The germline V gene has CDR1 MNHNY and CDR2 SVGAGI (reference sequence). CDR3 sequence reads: CASSYFRPEYQETQYF. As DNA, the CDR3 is TGTGCCAGCAGTTACTTTCGCCCTGAGTACCAAGAGACCCAGTACTTC.

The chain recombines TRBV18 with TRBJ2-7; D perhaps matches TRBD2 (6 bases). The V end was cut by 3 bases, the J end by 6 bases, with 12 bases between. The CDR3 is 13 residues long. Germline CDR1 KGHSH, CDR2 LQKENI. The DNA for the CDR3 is TGTGCCAGCTCACCGGGAACGGAGGGCGAGCAGTACTTC. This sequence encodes CASSPGTEGEQYF.

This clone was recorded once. The CDR3 reads CASSVTKRERVNEQFF. The CDR3 bases are TGTGCCAGCAGCGTAACTAAGCGGGAGCGAGTCAATGAGCAGTTCTTC. V gene TRBV9 combines with J gene TRBJ2-1, with 8 bases fitting TRBD2. V trimming: 1 base; J trimming: 6 bases; junction bases outside the gene matches: 9. Germline CDR1 and CDR2: SGDLS and YYNGEE. The CDR3 covers 16 residues.

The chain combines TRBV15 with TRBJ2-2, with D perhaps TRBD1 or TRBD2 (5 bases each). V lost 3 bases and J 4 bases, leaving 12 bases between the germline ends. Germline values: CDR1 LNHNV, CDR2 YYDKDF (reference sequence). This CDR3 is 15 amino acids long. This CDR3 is CATSRYSGGTGELFF. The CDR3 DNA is TGTGCCACCAGCAGGTACTCTGGGGGCACCGGGGAGCTGTTTTTT. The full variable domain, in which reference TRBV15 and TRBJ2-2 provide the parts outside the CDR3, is DAMVIQNPRYQVTQFGKPVTLSCSQTLNHNVMYWYQQKSSQAPKLLFHYYDKDFNNEADTPDNFQSRRPNTSFCFLDIRSPGLGDTAMYLCATSRYSGGTGELFFGEGSRLTVL.

The CDR3 DNA is TGTGCCAGTAGTCTGGGGGCCTACGAGCAGTACTTC. This encodes CASSLGAYEQYF. The gene calls are TRBV25-1 and TRBJ2-7, with D perhaps TRBD1 or TRBD2 (5 bases each). The ends were cut back, 9 bases at V and 2 bases at J, with 11 bases in the middle. The CDR3 spans 12 residues. CDR1 MGHDK and CDR2 SYGVNS come from the germline V gene.

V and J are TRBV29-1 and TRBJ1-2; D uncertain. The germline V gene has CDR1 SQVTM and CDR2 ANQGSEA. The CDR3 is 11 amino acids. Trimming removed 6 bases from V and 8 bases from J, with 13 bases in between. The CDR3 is CSVRVDEGYTF. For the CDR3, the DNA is TGCAGCGTCCGGGTTGATGAAGGCTACACCTTC.

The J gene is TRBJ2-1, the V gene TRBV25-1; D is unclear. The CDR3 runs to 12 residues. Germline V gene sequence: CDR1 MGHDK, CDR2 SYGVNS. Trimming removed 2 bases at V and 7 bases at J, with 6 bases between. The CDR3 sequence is CASSEGLNEQFF. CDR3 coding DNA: TGTGCCAGCAGTGAAGGGCTAAATGAGCAGTTCTTC.

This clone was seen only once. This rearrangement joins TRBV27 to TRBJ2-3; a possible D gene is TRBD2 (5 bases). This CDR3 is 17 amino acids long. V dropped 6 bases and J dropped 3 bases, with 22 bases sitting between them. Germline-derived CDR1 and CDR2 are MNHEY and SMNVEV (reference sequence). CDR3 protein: CASRNIGQRTSTDTQYF. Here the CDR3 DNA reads TGTGCCAGCAGAAACATAGGGCAGCGTACTAGTACAGATACGCAGTATTTT.

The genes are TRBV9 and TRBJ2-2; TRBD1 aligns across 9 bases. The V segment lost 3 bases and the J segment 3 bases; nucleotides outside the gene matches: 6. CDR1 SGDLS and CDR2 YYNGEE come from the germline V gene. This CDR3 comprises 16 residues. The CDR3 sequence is CASSARGDRDTGELFF. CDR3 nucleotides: TGTGCCAGCAGCGCCCGGGGGGACAGGGACACCGGGGAGCTGTTTTTT.

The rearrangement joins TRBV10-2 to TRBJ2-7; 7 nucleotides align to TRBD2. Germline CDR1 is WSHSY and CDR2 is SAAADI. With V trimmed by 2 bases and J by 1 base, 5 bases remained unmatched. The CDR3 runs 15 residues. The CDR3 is CASSEGLAVSYEQYF. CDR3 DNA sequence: TGCGCCAGCAGTGAGGGCCTAGCGGTGTCCTACGAGCAGTACTTC.

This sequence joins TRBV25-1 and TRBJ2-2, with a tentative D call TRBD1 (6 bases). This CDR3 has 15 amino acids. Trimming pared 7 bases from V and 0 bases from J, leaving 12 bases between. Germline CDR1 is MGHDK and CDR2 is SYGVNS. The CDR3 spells CASTRGQANTGELFF. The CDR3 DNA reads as TGTGCCAGCACCAGGGGTCAAGCGAACACCGGGGAGCTGTTTTTT.

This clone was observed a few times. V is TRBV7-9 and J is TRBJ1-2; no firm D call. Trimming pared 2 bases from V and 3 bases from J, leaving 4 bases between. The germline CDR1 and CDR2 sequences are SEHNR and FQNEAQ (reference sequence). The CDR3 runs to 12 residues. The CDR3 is CASSLSDYGYTF. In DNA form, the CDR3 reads TGTGCCAGCAGCTTAAGTGACTATGGCTACACCTTC.

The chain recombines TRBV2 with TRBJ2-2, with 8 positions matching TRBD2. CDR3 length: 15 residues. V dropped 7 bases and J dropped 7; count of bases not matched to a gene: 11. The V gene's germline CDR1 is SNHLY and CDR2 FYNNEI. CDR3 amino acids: CASKAGTRDNGELFF. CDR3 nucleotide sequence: TGTGCCAGCAAGGCGGGGACTAGAGACAACGGGGAGCTGTTTTTT.

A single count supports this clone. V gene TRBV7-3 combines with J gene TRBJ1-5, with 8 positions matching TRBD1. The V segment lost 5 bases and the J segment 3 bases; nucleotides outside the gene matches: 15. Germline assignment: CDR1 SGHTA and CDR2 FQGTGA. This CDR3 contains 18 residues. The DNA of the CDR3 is TGTGCCAGCAGCCCCCAGGGACAGGCCCTAGGATTCAATCAGCCCCAGCATTTT. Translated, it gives CASSPQGQALGFNQPQHF.

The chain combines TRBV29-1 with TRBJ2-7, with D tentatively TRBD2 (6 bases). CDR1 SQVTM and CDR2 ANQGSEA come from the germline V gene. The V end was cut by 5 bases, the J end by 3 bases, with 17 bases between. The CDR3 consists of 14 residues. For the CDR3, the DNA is TGCAGCGTTTCCTTCTCCGGGAGTGGCTACGAGCAGTACTTC. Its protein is CSVSFSGSGYEQYF.

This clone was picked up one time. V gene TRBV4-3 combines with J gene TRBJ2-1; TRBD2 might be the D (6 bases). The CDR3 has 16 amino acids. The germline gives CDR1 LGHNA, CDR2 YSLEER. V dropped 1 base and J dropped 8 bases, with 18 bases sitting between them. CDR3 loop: CASSQVGTYSRYEQFF. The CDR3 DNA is TGCGCCAGCAGCCAAGTGGGGACTTACTCTCGGTATGAGCAGTTCTTC.

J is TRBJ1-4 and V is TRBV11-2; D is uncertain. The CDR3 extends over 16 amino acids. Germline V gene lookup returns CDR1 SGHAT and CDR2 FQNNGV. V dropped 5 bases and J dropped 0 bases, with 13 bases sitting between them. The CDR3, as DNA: TGTGCCAGCAGCCCCAAAAGTGGGGCAACTAATGAAAAACTGTTTTTT. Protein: CASSPKSGATNEKLFF.

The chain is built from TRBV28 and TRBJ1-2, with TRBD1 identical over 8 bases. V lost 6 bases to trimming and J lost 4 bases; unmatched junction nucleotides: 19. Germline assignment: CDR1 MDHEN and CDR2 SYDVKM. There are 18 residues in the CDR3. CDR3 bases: TGTGCCAGCAGCATGAACGGTAGGACAGGGCCACTTGGCTATGGCTACACCTTC. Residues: CASSMNGRTGPLGYGYTF.

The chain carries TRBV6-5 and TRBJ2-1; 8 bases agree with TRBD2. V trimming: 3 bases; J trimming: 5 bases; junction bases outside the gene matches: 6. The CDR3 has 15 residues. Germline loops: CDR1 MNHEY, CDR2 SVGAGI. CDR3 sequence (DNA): TGTGCCAGCAGTTATCTAGCGGGCCTCGACAATGAGCAGTTCTTC. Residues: CASSYLAGLDNEQFF.

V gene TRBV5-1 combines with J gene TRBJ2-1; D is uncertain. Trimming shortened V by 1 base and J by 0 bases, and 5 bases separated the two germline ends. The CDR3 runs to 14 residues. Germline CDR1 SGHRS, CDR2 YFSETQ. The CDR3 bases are TGCGCCAGCAGCTTGTGGAGCTCCTACAATGAGCAGTTCTTC. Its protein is CASSLWSSYNEQFF.

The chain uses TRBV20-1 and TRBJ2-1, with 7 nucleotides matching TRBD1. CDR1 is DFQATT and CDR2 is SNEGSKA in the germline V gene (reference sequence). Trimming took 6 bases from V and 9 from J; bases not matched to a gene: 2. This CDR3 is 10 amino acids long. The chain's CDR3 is CSAGTVEQFF. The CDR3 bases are TGCAGTGCGGGGACAGTTGAGCAGTTCTTC.

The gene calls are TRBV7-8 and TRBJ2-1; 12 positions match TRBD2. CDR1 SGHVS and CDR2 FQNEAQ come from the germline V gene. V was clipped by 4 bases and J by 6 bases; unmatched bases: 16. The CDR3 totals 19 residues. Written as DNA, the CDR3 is TGTGCCAGCAGCTCCCTGCGGACTAGCGGGATGATCCCGGGCAATGAGCAGTTCTTC. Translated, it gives CASSSLRTSGMIPGNEQFF.

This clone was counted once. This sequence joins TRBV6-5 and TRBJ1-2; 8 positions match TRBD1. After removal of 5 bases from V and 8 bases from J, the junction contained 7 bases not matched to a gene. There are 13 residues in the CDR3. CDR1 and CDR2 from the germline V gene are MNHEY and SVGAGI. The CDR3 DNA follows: TGTGCCAGCAGTCGGGACAGGCGGGGAGGCTACACCTTC. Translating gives CASSRDRRGGYTF.

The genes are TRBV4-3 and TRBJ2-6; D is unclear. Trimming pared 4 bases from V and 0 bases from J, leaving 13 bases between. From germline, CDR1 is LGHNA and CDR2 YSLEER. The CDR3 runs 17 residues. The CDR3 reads CASSRHGWNSGANVLTF. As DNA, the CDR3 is TGCGCCAGCAGCCGACATGGATGGAACTCTGGGGCCAACGTCCTGACTTTC.

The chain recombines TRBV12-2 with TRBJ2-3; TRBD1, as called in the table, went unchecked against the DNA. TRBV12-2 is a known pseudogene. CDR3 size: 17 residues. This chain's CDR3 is CASRLVTGKASTDTQYF. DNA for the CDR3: TGTGCAAGTCGCTTAGTTACAGGGAAAGCTAGCACAGATACGCAGTATTTT.

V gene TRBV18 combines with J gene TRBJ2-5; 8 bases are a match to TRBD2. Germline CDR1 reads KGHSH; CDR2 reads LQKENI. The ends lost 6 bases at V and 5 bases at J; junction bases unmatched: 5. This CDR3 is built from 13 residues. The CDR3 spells CASSAGGDETQYF. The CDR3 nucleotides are TGTGCCAGCTCCGCGGGGGGTGATGAGACCCAGTACTTC.

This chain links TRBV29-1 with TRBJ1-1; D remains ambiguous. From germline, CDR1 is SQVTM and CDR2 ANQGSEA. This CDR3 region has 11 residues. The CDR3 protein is CTELRGTEAFF. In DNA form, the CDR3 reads TGCACCGAACTACGGGGCACTGAAGCTTTCTTT.

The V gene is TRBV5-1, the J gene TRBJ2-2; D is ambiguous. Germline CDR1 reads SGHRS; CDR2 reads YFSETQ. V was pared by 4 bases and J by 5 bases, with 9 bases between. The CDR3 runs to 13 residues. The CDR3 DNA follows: TGCGCCAGCAGCCTACGGTGGACCGGGGAGCTGTTTTTT. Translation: CASSLRWTGELFF.